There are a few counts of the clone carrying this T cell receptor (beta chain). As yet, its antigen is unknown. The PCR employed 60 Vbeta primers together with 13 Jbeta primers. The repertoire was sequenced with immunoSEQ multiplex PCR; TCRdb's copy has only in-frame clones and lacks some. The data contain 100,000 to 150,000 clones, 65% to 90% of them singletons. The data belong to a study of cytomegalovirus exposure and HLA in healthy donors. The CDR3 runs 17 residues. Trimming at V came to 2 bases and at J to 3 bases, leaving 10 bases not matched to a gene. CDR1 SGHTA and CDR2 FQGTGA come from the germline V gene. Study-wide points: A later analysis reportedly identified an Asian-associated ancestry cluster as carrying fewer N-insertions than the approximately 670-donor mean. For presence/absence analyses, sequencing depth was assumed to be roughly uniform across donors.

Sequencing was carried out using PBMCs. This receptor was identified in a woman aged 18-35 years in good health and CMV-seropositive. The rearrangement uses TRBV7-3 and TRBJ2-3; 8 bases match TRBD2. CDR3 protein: CASSLGGWGLGTDTQYF. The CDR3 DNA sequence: TGTGCCAGCAGCTTAGGGGGGTGGGGACTAGGGACAGATACGCAGTATTTT. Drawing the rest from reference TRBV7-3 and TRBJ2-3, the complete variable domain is GAGVSQTPSNKVTEKGKYVELRCDPISGHTALYWYRQSLGQGPEFLIYFQGTGAADDSGLPNDRFFAVRPEGSVSTLKIQRTERGDSAVYLCASSLGGWGLGTDTQYFGPGTRLTVL.